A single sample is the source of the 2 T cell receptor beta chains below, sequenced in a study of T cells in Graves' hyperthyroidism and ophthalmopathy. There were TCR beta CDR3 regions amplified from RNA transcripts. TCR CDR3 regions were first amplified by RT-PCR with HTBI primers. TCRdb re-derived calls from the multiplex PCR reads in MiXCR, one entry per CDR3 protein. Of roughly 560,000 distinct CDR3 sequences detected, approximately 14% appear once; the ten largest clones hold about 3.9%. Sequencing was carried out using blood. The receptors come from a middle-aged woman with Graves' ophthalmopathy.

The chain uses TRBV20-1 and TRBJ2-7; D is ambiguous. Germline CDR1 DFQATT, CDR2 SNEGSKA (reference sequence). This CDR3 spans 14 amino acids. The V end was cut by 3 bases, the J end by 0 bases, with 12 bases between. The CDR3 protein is CSARPVFVSYEQYF. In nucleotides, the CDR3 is TGCAGTGCTAGGCCGGTCTTTGTCTCCTACGAGCAGTACTTC.

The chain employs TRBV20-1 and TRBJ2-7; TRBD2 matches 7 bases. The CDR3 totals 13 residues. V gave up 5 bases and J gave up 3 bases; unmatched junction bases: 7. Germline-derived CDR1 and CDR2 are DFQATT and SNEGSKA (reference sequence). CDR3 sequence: CSADLGLHYEQYF. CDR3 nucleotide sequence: TGCAGTGCTGACTTGGGACTACACTACGAGCAGTACTTC.